This T cell receptor (beta chain) was captured by sequencing in a study of OX40 agonist ivuxolimab in advanced cancers. Study in general: Patients were treated with ivuxolimab, an agonistic anti-OX40 (CD134) antibody. Prior therapy, whether anti-PD-1, anti-PD-L1 or anti-CTLA-4, was allowed, and roughly 41% had some.

Between the trimmed V and J ends, which lost 3 bases and 0 bases, there was a span of 16 bases. The CDR3 contains 17 residues. CDR1 and CDR2 from the germline V gene are SGHRS and YFSETQ. Libraries were prepared by immunoSEQ multiplex PCR; TCRdb keeps only in-frame clonotypes and omits some of them. The table shows approximately 90,000 clones, with about 87% occurring only once. This receptor was obtained from an adult with an advanced solid tumor such as melanoma, head and neck, liver or kidney cancer. The rearrangement uses TRBV5-1 and TRBJ1-3, with TRBD1 as a possible D gene (6 bases). The material sequenced was CD4+ or CD8+ T cells sorted from blood, taken in a trial of the OX40 agonist ivuxolimab. For the CDR3, the DNA is TGCGCCAGCAGCTCGCATACTACAGGGTTCTCTGGAAACACCATATATTTT. It yields the protein CASSSHTTGFSGNTIYF.